Shown below are 23 T cell receptor beta chains from a single sample sequenced in a study of human T cells and chemical hapten exposure. In TCRdb, the RACE reads were re-called with MiXCR into one record per CDR3 protein. Of more than 150,000 distinct CDR3 sequences in the sample, roughly a quarter were seen once. Described time point: patch test 3, about 24 weeks after DPC sensitization. The treatment denotes: therapeutic diphenylcyclopropenone sensitization with weekly scalp DPC. The material sequenced was whole blood, taken in connection with sensitization to the hapten diphenylcyclopropenone (DPC). These receptors all come from a woman in her thirties or forties with alopecia areata. Some clones in this sample may be carry-over from other donors' samples.

The V gene is TRBV6-2 or TRBV6-3, the J gene TRBJ1-1; the D is unclear. CDR3 size: 13 residues. Germline CDR1 MNHEY, CDR2 SVGEGT. Trimming left V 6 bases short and J 4 bases short, with 12 bases between. Here the CDR3 DNA reads TGTGCCAGCAGGCGCTATGATGGCACTGAAGCTTTCTTT. Translating it yields CASRRYDGTEAFF.

This clonotype was detected a few times. CDR3 protein: CASSFSPTDTQYF. The DNA for the CDR3 is TGTGCCAGCAGCTTCTCCCCCACAGATACGCAGTATTTT. The chain couples TRBV7-3 to TRBJ2-3; D is undetermined. CDR3 length: 13 residues. The ends were cut back, 3 bases at V and 2 bases at J, with 6 bases in the middle. In germline, CDR1 is SGHTA, CDR2 FQGTGA. Complete variable domain (other parts from reference TRBV7-3 and TRBJ2-3): GAGVSQTPSNKVTEKGKYVELRCDPISGHTALYWYRQSLGQGPEFLIYFQGTGAADDSGLPNDRFFAVRPEGSVSTLKIQRTERGDSAVYLCASSFSPTDTQYFGPGTRLTVL.

This clonotype turned up a few times. The chain recombines TRBV30 with TRBJ1-1; no firm D call. Germline V gene data show CDR1 as GTSNPN and CDR2 as SVGIG (reference sequence). CDR3 size: 14 residues. Trimming took 0 bases from V and 2 from J, leaving 10 bases between them. The CDR3 here is CAWSVATLNTEAFF. The CDR3 DNA is TGTGCCTGGAGTGTGGCCACTCTCAACACTGAAGCTTTCTTT.

The chain is built from TRBV12-3 or TRBV12-4 and TRBJ1-2; 7 bases match TRBD1. Trimming cost V 3 bases and J 2 bases; bases outside gene matches: 6. There are 15 residues in the CDR3. As DNA, the CDR3 is TGTGCCAGCAGTTTTGGGGAGGGGGCAAACTATGGCTACACCTTC. Residues: CASSFGEGANYGYTF.

This clonotype has more than one count but fewer than ten. The rearrangement joins TRBV20-1 to TRBJ1-2; the D is unclear. The germline CDR1 and CDR2 sequences are DFQATT and SNEGSKA (reference sequence). The CDR3 loop spans 12 amino acids. Trimming removed 0 bases from V and 4 bases from J, with 6 bases in between. The CDR3 bases are TGCAGTGCTAGAGACCAAAGCTATGGCTACACCTTC. It translates to CSARDQSYGYTF.

This clonotype was seen a few times. At one end, the junction sequence differs from germline, possibly due to a read error. The chain joins TRBV28 to TRBJ1-4, with D unclear. This CDR3 has 11 residues. CDR1 and CDR2 (germline): MDHEN, SYDVKM. CDR3 region: CASSSLQGIFF. The CDR3 nucleotides are TGTGCCAGCAGTTCGTTACAAGGCATATTCTTT.

The chain employs TRBV9 and TRBJ2-5, with TRBD1 identical over 7 bases. Germline lookup yields CDR1 SGDLS and CDR2 YYNGEE. This CDR3 spans 14 amino acids. Trimming at V came to 4 bases and at J to 2 bases, leaving 5 bases not matched to a gene. The chain's CDR3 is CASSTGAVQETQYF. CDR3 in DNA: TGTGCCAGCAGCACAGGGGCGGTACAAGAGACCCAGTACTTC.

This clonotype was recorded a few times. Written as DNA, the CDR3 is TGTGCCAGCAGCTTCGAGGTCCGGGATAGTCAAGAGACCCAGTACTTC. Amino acids: CASSFEVRDSQETQYF. The chain joins TRBV7-2 to TRBJ2-5, with D perhaps TRBD2 (5 bases). This CDR3 has 16 amino acids. Trimming cost V 3 bases and J 2 bases, with 16 bases left between them. Germline CDR1 is SGHTA and CDR2 is FQGNSA.

The rearrangement links TRBV3-1 to TRBJ2-1, with D maybe TRBD2 (6 bases). V gave up 5 bases and J gave up 4 bases, with 15 bases separating them. This CDR3 is 15 amino acids long. CDR1 LGHDT and CDR2 YNNKEL come from the germline V gene (reference sequence). This CDR3 reads CASSKERAVYNEQFF. As DNA, the CDR3 is TGTGCCAGCAGCAAGGAGCGGGCCGTTTACAATGAGCAGTTCTTC.

The CDR3 sequence: CSVEGRTDTQYF. For the CDR3, the DNA is TGCAGCGTTGAGGGGCGCACAGATACGCAGTATTTT. This chain connects TRBV29-1 to TRBJ2-3, with a weak D call TRBD1 (5 bases). Germline CDR1 and CDR2: SQVTM and ANQGSEA. Trimming removed 3 bases at V and 1 base at J, with 5 bases between. The CDR3 is made up of 12 amino acids.

The chain uses TRBV28 and TRBJ2-3; D is possibly TRBD2 (6 bases). Germline assignment: CDR1 MDHEN and CDR2 SYDVKM. CDR3 length: 16 amino acids. V dropped 4 bases and J dropped 3 bases, with 17 bases sitting between them. CDR3 residues: CASSSPGGARTDTQYF. CDR3 nucleotide sequence: TGTGCCAGCAGTTCCCCTGGCGGGGCGCGGACAGATACGCAGTATTTT.

The chain links TRBV4-3 to TRBJ1-1; possibly TRBD1 for D (5 bases). Trimming cost V 0 bases and J 0 bases, with 17 bases left between them. Germline V gene sequence: CDR1 LGHNA, CDR2 YSLEER. The CDR3 runs 18 residues. The CDR3 DNA sequence: TGCGCCAGCAGCCAAGATAGTTCAGGGTGGGTATTGAACACTGAAGCTTTCTTT. It translates to CASSQDSSGWVLNTEAFF.

The rearrangement links TRBV29-1 to TRBJ2-7, with 8 bases matching TRBD1. The CDR3 totals 15 residues. Germline V gene sequence: CDR1 SQVTM, CDR2 ANQGSEA. V lost 5 bases and J lost 3; bases outside the gene matches: 12. The CDR3 sequence is CSVQGATPLIYEQYF. In DNA, the CDR3 is TGCAGCGTTCAGGGGGCAACTCCCCTAATCTACGAGCAGTACTTC.

CDR3 amino acids: CAISARDRGTEAFF. For the CDR3, the DNA is TGTGCCATCAGCGCCAGGGACAGGGGGACTGAAGCTTTCTTT. The rearrangement links TRBV10-3 to TRBJ1-1; 11 bases line up with TRBD1. Germline V gene sequence: CDR1 ENHRY, CDR2 SYGVKD. The CDR3 is 14 residues long. Unmatched junction bases numbered 5, after V lost 6 bases and J lost 5 bases.

This clonotype was detected a few times. The gene calls are TRBV5-1 and TRBJ2-5; D not resolved. Germline V CDR1 and CDR2: SGHRS, YFSETQ. Trimming took off 0 bases at V and 4 bases at J, with 10 bases between the two ends. The CDR3 extends over 14 amino acids. CDR3 nucleotides: TGCGCCAGCAGCTTGGTTGGCTGGCGAGAGACCCAGTACTTC. Its protein product is CASSLVGWRETQYF.

The chain uses TRBV20-1 and TRBJ1-1; 8 bases agree with TRBD1. The CDR3 sequence is 16 residues long. V was clipped by 3 bases and J by 0 bases; unmatched bases: 9. The germline gives CDR1 DFQATT, CDR2 SNEGSKA (reference sequence). CDR3 sequence (DNA): TGCAGTGCTAGCGGTGTAGGACAGGGCTTGAACACTGAAGCTTTCTTT. Translating gives CSASGVGQGLNTEAFF.

Here the CDR3 reads CASSYPGQGNEQYF. The CDR3 DNA reads TGTGCCAGCAGTTACCCGGGACAGGGCAACGAGCAGTACTTC. The rearrangement uses TRBV6-5 and TRBJ2-7; the match to TRBD1 covers 9 bases. V lost 2 bases, J lost 5 bases, and 4 bases stayed unmatched. CDR1 is MNHEY, CDR2 SVGAGI, per germline. This CDR3 contains 14 residues.

The chain carries TRBV7-2 and TRBJ2-3; D is unclear. The CDR3 runs to 14 residues. Trimming shortened V by 0 bases and J by 4 bases, and 8 bases separated the two germline ends. Germline CDR1 reads SGHTA; CDR2 reads FQGNSA. CDR3 residues: CASSLANRPDTQYF. CDR3 DNA sequence: TGTGCCAGCAGCTTAGCGAATCGACCAGATACGCAGTATTTT.

In its sample, this clonotype was seen a few times. The V and J genes are TRBV10-3 and TRBJ2-1; 7 nucleotides agree with TRBD2. CDR3 length: 13 residues. Germline-derived CDR1 and CDR2 are ENHRY and SYGVKD. V was pared by 7 bases and J by 7 bases, with 7 bases of the junction left unmatched. The CDR3 protein is CAITAGVRNEQFF. The CDR3 DNA reads as TGTGCCATCACCGCGGGAGTGAGGAATGAGCAGTTCTTC.

Only a few counts were recorded for this clonotype. The chain recombines TRBV28 with TRBJ2-7; D remains unclear. The germline gives CDR1 MDHEN, CDR2 SYDVKM. The CDR3 is 12 residues long. Trimming cost V 7 bases and J 12 bases, with 19 bases left between them. Here the CDR3 reads CASTFAPGLAYF. The CDR3 DNA reads TGTGCCAGCACCTTCGCTCCCGGATTGGCGTACTTC.

There are a few counts of this clonotype. V is TRBV7-9 and J is TRBJ1-4; D possibly corresponds to TRBD1 (5 bases). Germline CDR1 reads SEHNR; CDR2 reads FQNEAQ (reference sequence). The V end was cut by 1 base, the J end by 3 bases, with 15 bases between. The CDR3 has 17 residues. CDR3 in DNA: TGTGCCAGCAGCTTAGAAAGGAGCGGGGGTTCTAATGAAAAACTGTTTTTT. The encoded protein is CASSLERSGGSNEKLFF.

The chain couples TRBV6-5 to TRBJ2-3; 7 nucleotides line up with TRBD2. This CDR3 has 13 amino acids. Unmatched junction bases numbered 5, after V lost 2 bases and J lost 9 bases. In germline, CDR1 is MNHEY, CDR2 SVGAGI. CDR3 in amino acids: CASSYTAGETQYF. The CDR3, as DNA: TGTGCCAGCAGTTACACCGCGGGGGAAACGCAGTATTTT.

This clonotype was detected many times. The genes are TRBV7-6 and TRBJ2-3; D unresolved. V gave up 4 bases and J gave up 7 bases, with 6 bases separating them. This CDR3 has 11 residues. CDR1 SGHVS and CDR2 FNYEAQ come from the germline V gene. This chain's CDR3 is CASSSTYTQYF. Written as DNA, the CDR3 is TGTGCCAGCAGCTCCACTTATACGCAGTATTTT.